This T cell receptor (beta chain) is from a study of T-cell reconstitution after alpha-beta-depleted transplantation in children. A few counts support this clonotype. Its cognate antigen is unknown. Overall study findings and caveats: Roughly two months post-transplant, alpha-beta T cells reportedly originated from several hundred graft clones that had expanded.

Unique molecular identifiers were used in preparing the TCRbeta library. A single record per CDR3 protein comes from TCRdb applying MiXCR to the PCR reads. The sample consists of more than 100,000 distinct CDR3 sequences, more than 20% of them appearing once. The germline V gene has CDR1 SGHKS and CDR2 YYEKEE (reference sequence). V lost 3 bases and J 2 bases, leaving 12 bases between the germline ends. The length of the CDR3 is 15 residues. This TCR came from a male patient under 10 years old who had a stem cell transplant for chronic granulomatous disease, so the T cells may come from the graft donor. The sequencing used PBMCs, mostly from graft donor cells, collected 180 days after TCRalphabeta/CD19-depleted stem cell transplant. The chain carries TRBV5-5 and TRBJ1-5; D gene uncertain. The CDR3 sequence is CASSSSRQGNQPQHF. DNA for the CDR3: TGTGCCAGCAGCTCTAGTCGACAAGGCAATCAGCCCCAGCATTTT.